The 2 T cell receptor beta chains listed next were all sequenced from one sample in a study of regulatory T cells in long-lasting Graves disease. In building TCR beta libraries, iRepertoire HTBI primers were used together with Arm-PCR of CDR3 regions. TCRdb recomputed calls from the multiplex PCR reads with MiXCR, one row per CDR3 protein. The sample lists 250,000 to 300,000 distinct CDR3 sequences; 15% to 20% were seen once. The time point: newly diagnosed GD, antithyroid drugs for less than 3 months. The authors made the TCR library using RNA they extracted from PBMCs. A further study also used this sample, focusing on T cells in Graves' hyperthyroidism and ophthalmopathy.

The sequencing here drew on peripheral blood mononuclear cells (PBMCs), taken at new diagnosis, from a patient treated with antithyroid drugs. These receptors all stem from a woman in her 30s with Graves disease.

This clonotype came up many times. The V call is TRBV20-1, the J call TRBJ2-5, with 7 bases lining up with TRBD1. The trim removed 0 bases at V and 4 bases at J, leaving 5 bases unmatched. Germline V gene sequence: CDR1 DFQATT, CDR2 SNEGSKA (reference sequence). The CDR3 consists of 14 residues. CDR3 sequence reads: CSARDPGGGETQYF. The CDR3 DNA reads TGCAGTGCTAGAGATCCAGGGGGTGGAGAGACCCAGTACTTC.

This clonotype was observed once. The chain joins TRBV20-1 to TRBJ1-1, with D possibly TRBD1 on 6 matching bases. Looked up from germline, CDR1 is DFQATT and CDR2 is SNEGSKA (reference sequence). This CDR3 has 12 amino acids. Trimming pared 6 bases from V and 0 bases from J, leaving 8 bases between. CDR3: CSANRVNTEAFF. In DNA form, the CDR3 reads TGCAGTGCAAACAGGGTGAACACTGAAGCTTTCTTT.